The clone carrying this TCR beta chain came up many times. The V end was cut by 0 bases, the J end by 6 bases, with 6 bases between. This CDR3 comprises 13 residues. This entry belongs to a study of regulatory T cells in long-lasting Graves disease. Sequencing libraries for TCR beta were prepared with iRepertoire HTBI primers and Arm-PCR of CDR3 regions. MiXCR, run by TCRdb on the multiplex PCR reads, gives a single entry per CDR3 protein. The sample yields roughly 610,000 distinct CDR3 sequences, roughly 15% seen once. Time point given: newly diagnosed GD, antithyroid drugs for less than 3 months. PBMC RNA was the source of the TCR library. The EDTA tubes were filled with about 9 milliliters of drawn peripheral blood. These data were likewise used in another study, on T cells in Graves' hyperthyroidism and ophthalmopathy. That work contributes: Clinical symptoms, serum thyroxine, TRAb, thyroid ultrasound and orbital computed tomography established diagnosis.

The specimen comprised peripheral blood mononuclear cells (PBMCs), sampled at new diagnosis, from a patient treated with antithyroid drugs. V and J are TRBV12-3 or TRBV12-4 and TRBJ1-5; tentatively, D is TRBD1 (5 bases). The clonotype originates from a woman aged 30 to 39 with Graves disease. Written as DNA, the CDR3 is TGTGCCAGCAGTTTAGCTAGGGGTCAGCCCCAGCATTTT. As protein: CASSLARGQPQHF.